Reported below is one T cell receptor (beta chain). The CDR3 runs 15 residues. The ends lost 3 bases at V and 0 bases at J; junction bases unmatched: 3. From germline, CDR1 is SGHRS and CDR2 YFSETQ. This sample was included in a study of blood T cell repertoires in COVID-19. Study details: Sites in the United States, Italy and Spain provided acute and convalescent COVID-19 samples. PBMCs, B-cell-depleted T cells, or T cells were the source of the cDNA or gDNA that made up the material.

Clones were sequenced by immunoSEQ multiplex PCR, and TCRdb holds only the in-frame ones, with some missing. The table records 150,000 to 200,000 clones, 70% to 90% of them present only once. The source is a woman of 80 years or more in a cohort sampled during active or convalescent COVID-19. Material for sequencing was peripheral blood. The chain joins TRBV5-1 to TRBJ2-1, with 7 bases identical to TRBD2. CDR3 in DNA: TGCGCCAGCAGCTGGGGACTAACCTCCTACAATGAGCAGTTCTTC. It is translated as CASSWGLTSYNEQFF.